The 24 T cell receptor beta chains in this list originate from one sample, sequenced in a study of blood T cell repertoires in COVID-19. Only in-frame clones appear in the TCRdb table, and some are missing; sequencing was by immunoSEQ multiplex PCR. The table shows approximately 82,000 clones, with around 84% occurring only once. The sequenced sample consisted of peripheral blood. These receptors all stem from a woman aged 70-85 years with acute or convalescent COVID-19.

CDR3 in DNA: TGTGCCAGTAGTCATCAGGGCAGGGTGGTTGAAAAACTGTTTTTT. Its protein product is CASSHQGRVVEKLFF. The J gene is TRBJ1-4, the V gene TRBV19, with D perhaps matching TRBD1 (5 bases). Between the trimmed V and J ends, which lost 5 bases and 7 bases, there was a span of 17 bases. Germline V gene lookup returns CDR1 LNHDA and CDR2 SQIVND (reference sequence). The CDR3 runs 15 residues.

J is TRBJ2-7 and V is TRBV4-2, with a tentative D call TRBD1 (7 bases). The ends were cut back, 0 bases at V and 2 bases at J, with 14 bases in the middle. Germline CDR1 reads LGHNA; CDR2 reads YNFKEQ. The CDR3 has 16 residues. CDR3 DNA: TGTGCCAGCAGCCAAGACTTCAGGGGGGCCACCTACGAGCAGTACTTC. Translating it yields CASSQDFRGATYEQYF.

The chain has TRBV5-6 and TRBJ2-3, with TRBD2 matching over 12 bases. J was trimmed by 1 base and V by 4 bases; bases with no gene match: 1. The CDR3 consists of 15 residues. From germline, CDR1 is SGHDT and CDR2 YYEEEE. The CDR3 spells CASSRLAGGTDTQYF. CDR3 DNA: TGTGCCAGCAGCCGACTAGCGGGGGGCACAGATACGCAGTATTTT. Full variable domain (remainder filled in from reference TRBV5-6 and TRBJ2-3): DAGVTQSPTHLIKTRGQQVTLRCSPKSGHDTVSWYQQALGQGPQFIFQYYEEEERQRGNFPDRFSGHQFPNYSSELNVNALLLGDSALYLCASSRLAGGTDTQYFGPGTRLTVL.

V and J are TRBV3-1 (or the pseudogene TRBV3-2) and TRBJ2-1; possible D gene TRBD2, 5 bases. Trimming removed 7 bases from V and 9 bases from J, with 13 bases in between. In germline, CDR1 is LGHDT, CDR2 YNNKEL (reference sequence). The CDR3 is 12 residues long. CDR3 nucleotide sequence: TGTGCCAGCACCCCGGGGTTAGGTGAGCAGTTCTTC. Translated: CASTPGLGEQFF.

The rearrangement links TRBV19 to TRBJ1-6; TRBD1 aligns across 7 bases. CDR1 LNHDA and CDR2 SQIVND come from the germline V gene (reference sequence). The CDR3 contains 14 residues. Losses at the gene ends were 7 bases for V and 7 bases for J; bases not matched to a gene: 7. The CDR3 here is CASTPGQLNSPLHF. The CDR3 coding sequence is TGTGCCAGTACCCCGGGACAGCTCAATTCACCCCTCCACTTT.

The chain has TRBV6-1 and TRBJ2-1; D is possibly TRBD2 (7 bases). The length of the CDR3 is 16 residues. Trimming removed 1 base from V and 6 bases from J, with 16 bases in between. Germline CDR1 reads MNHNS; CDR2 reads SASEGT. Written as DNA, the CDR3 is TGTGCCAGCAGTGAAGGGTATCGGGGGGCGAGCAATGAGCAGTTCTTC. This encodes CASSEGYRGASNEQFF.

This chain joins TRBV2 and TRBJ2-7; weak D call: TRBD1 (5 bases). This CDR3 has 12 amino acids. Germline assignment: CDR1 SNHLY and CDR2 FYNNEI. V gave up 4 bases and J gave up 7 bases, with 11 bases separating them. CDR3 sequence reads: CASSVGRDEQYF. CDR3 coding DNA: TGTGCCAGCAGTGTTGGCAGGGATGAGCAGTACTTC.

This clone was detected only a few times. The J gene is TRBJ1-2, the V gene TRBV15, with D possibly matching TRBD1 (6 bases). Germline CDR1 LNHNV, CDR2 YYDKDF (reference sequence). The CDR3 contains 14 residues. V lost 0 bases and J 8 bases, leaving 13 bases between the germline ends. The CDR3: CATSRELSGTGYTF. The DNA of the CDR3 is TGTGCCACCAGCAGAGAGCTATCAGGGACAGGCTACACCTTC. The complete variable domain, with remaining parts taken from reference TRBV15 and TRBJ1-2, reads DAMVIQNPRYQVTQFGKPVTLSCSQTLNHNVMYWYQQKSSQAPKLLFHYYDKDFNNEADTPDNFQSRRPNTSFCFLDIRSPGLGDTAMYLCATSRELSGTGYTFGSGTRLTVV.

This chain uses TRBV7-2 with TRBJ2-7; TRBD2 might be the D (5 bases). Trimming took 0 bases from V and 7 from J, leaving 13 bases between them. Germline-derived CDR1 and CDR2 are SGHTA and FQGNSA. This CDR3 has 14 amino acids. The CDR3 DNA follows: TGTGCCAGCAGCTTAGCTCTCGGGGTGGGGGAGCAGTACTTC. Protein sequence: CASSLALGVGEQYF.

J is TRBJ1-4 and V is TRBV10-3; maybe TRBD1 (6 bases). The CDR3 has 17 amino acids. Trimming shortened V by 4 bases and J by 5 bases, and 20 bases separated the two germline ends. Per the germline V gene, CDR1 is ENHRY and CDR2 is SYGVKD. For the CDR3, the DNA is TGTGCCATCAGTGGGGGTGGACAGACCGAGGGGAATGAAAAACTGTTTTTT. This codes for CAISGGGQTEGNEKLFF.

V is TRBV12-3 or TRBV12-4 and J is TRBJ1-1; 7 nucleotides agree with TRBD1. Losses at the gene ends were 8 bases for V and 11 bases for J; bases not matched to a gene: 14. There are 13 residues in the CDR3. This CDR3 reads CASDNGSGGLAFF. As DNA, the CDR3 is TGTGCCAGCGACAATGGCTCAGGGGGGCTGGCTTTCTTT.

The V call is TRBV7-3, the J call TRBJ2-2; D is perhaps TRBD1 (5 bases). V lost 5 bases and J lost 7, with 14 bases in between. Germline-derived CDR1 and CDR2 are SGHTA and FQGTGA. The CDR3 is made up of 14 amino acids. CDR3 DNA sequence: TGTGCCAGCAGCCCCAGGACAAACGGCGGGGAGCTGTTTTTT. It is translated as CASSPRTNGGELFF.

In DNA form, the CDR3 reads TGTGCCAGCATCAGTCAAGACAGGGGGCGAGGCGAGCAGTACTTC. This translates into CASISQDRGRGEQYF. V is TRBV6-1 and J is TRBJ2-7; the match to TRBD1 covers 10 bases. The CDR3 extends over 15 amino acids. The J segment lost 6 bases and the V segment lost 7 bases, leaving 12 bases of the junction unmatched. Germline V gene data show CDR1 as MNHNS and CDR2 as SASEGT.

V and J are TRBV18 and TRBJ2-7, with 9 bases identical to TRBD1. V lost 3 bases, J lost 3 bases, and 9 bases stayed unmatched. This CDR3 has 16 amino acids. Germline assignment: CDR1 KGHSH and CDR2 LQKENI. CDR3 sequence reads: CASSPPDRGYFYEQYF. The CDR3, as DNA: TGTGCCAGCTCACCCCCGGACAGGGGATACTTCTACGAGCAGTACTTC.

CDR3 sequence (DNA): TGTGCCAGTAGCACTAGCGGGAGGACGAACACCGGGGAGCTGTTTTTT. This codes for CASSTSGRTNTGELFF. The chain carries TRBV19 and TRBJ2-2, with 12 bases identical to TRBD2. CDR1 LNHDA and CDR2 SQIVND come from the germline V gene (reference sequence). J lost 0 bases, V lost 6 bases, and 2 bases had no gene match. The CDR3 has 16 residues.

The chain has TRBV29-1 and TRBJ2-7, with 7 positions matching TRBD2. The CDR3 is 13 residues long. J gave up 5 bases and V 1 base, and 5 bases lay outside the gene matches. Per the germline V gene, CDR1 is SQVTM and CDR2 is ANQGSEA. The CDR3 reads CSVEGLAGNEQYF. CDR3 nucleotide sequence: TGCAGCGTTGAAGGACTAGCAGGGAACGAGCAGTACTTC.

This clone was seen just once. The chain links TRBV30 to TRBJ2-7; 7 bases fit TRBD2. This CDR3 is built from 14 residues. With V trimmed by 2 bases and J by 0 bases, 4 bases remained unmatched. The germline CDR1 and CDR2 sequences are GTSNPN and SVGIG (reference sequence). Here the CDR3 reads CAWSSGGGSYEQYF. The CDR3 DNA follows: TGTGCCTGGAGTTCGGGCGGGGGCTCCTACGAGCAGTACTTC.

Here the CDR3 DNA reads TGTGCCTGGAGTGGGGACAGCAGTGAAGCTTTCTTT. Amino acids: CAWSGDSSEAFF. The chain joins TRBV30 to TRBJ1-1, with TRBD1 matching over 7 bases. The trim removed 1 base at V and 7 bases at J, leaving 3 bases unmatched. Germline CDR1 reads GTSNPN; CDR2 reads SVGIG (reference sequence). The CDR3 loop spans 12 amino acids.

This chain joins TRBV5-4 and TRBJ2-7; TRBD2 matches 10 bases. With V trimmed by 4 bases and J by 0 bases, 7 bases remained unmatched. Germline V gene data show CDR1 as SGHNT and CDR2 as YYREEE (reference sequence). The CDR3 is 16 residues long. The CDR3 nucleotides read TGTGCCAGCAGCCCCGGGACTAGCGTTGGCTCCTACGAGCAGTACTTC. Its protein product is CASSPGTSVGSYEQYF.

The table lists this clone with a few counts. The chain joins TRBV10-1 to TRBJ2-1; 9 bases map to TRBD2. This CDR3 comprises 15 residues. V gave up 3 bases and J gave up 8 bases; unmatched junction bases: 8. The germline V gene has CDR1 WNHNN and CDR2 SYGVQD (reference sequence). The CDR3 sequence: CASSDWLAGIYEQFF. CDR3 DNA: TGCGCCAGCAGTGATTGGCTAGCGGGAATCTATGAGCAGTTCTTC.

The chain recombines TRBV10-3 with TRBJ2-3, with TRBD2 matching 9 bases. J gave up 2 bases and V 6 bases, and 9 bases lay outside the gene matches. This CDR3 has 16 residues. CDR1 is ENHRY and CDR2 is SYGVKD in the germline V gene. CDR3: CAISLIAGEDTDTQYF. CDR3 nucleotides: TGTGCCATCAGCTTGATAGCGGGAGAAGACACAGATACGCAGTATTTT.

The chain joins TRBV6-1 to TRBJ2-3; 10 bases fit TRBD2. V lost 2 bases, J lost 4 bases, and 3 bases stayed unmatched. Germline loops: CDR1 MNHNS, CDR2 SASEGT. This CDR3 spans 15 amino acids. Here the CDR3 reads CASSETAGGADTQYF. In nucleotides, the CDR3 is TGTGCCAGCAGTGAAACAGCGGGGGGGGCAGATACGCAGTATTTT.

This chain's CDR3 is CASSQGAGGLSGQPQHF. CDR3 in DNA: TGTGCCAGCAGCCAAGGGGCGGGGGGGCTTAGCGGTCAGCCCCAGCATTTT. The chain has TRBV3-1 (or the pseudogene TRBV3-2) and TRBJ1-5; perhaps TRBD1 as D (6 bases). The germline gives CDR1 LGHDT, CDR2 YNNKEL (reference sequence). The V and J ends lost 1 base and 6 bases respectively, with 19 bases between them. This CDR3 region has 17 residues.

The rearrangement links TRBV5-8 to TRBJ2-7, with TRBD2 matching 12 bases. The CDR3 has 15 residues. J lost 0 bases, V lost 3 bases, and 1 base had no gene match. Germline CDR1 and CDR2: SGHTS and YDEGEE. CDR3 protein: CASSWGLAGSYEQYF. The CDR3 DNA reads TGTGCCAGCAGCTGGGGACTAGCGGGCTCCTACGAGCAGTACTTC.